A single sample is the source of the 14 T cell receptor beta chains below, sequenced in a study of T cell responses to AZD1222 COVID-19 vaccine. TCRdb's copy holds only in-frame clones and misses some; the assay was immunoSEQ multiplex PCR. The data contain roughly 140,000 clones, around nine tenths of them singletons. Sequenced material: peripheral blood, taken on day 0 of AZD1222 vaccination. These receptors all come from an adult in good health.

This CDR3 is CASSRGTSGTDTQYF. The CDR3 DNA sequence: TGTGCCAGCAGCAGAGGGACTAGCGGGACAGATACGCAGTATTTT. The rearrangement links TRBV11-1 to TRBJ2-3, with 12 bases fitting TRBD2. The CDR3 has 15 residues. The junction had 3 bases not matched to a gene; V was cut back by 5 bases and J by 3 bases. Germline V gene data show CDR1 as SGHAT and CDR2 as FQDESV (reference sequence).

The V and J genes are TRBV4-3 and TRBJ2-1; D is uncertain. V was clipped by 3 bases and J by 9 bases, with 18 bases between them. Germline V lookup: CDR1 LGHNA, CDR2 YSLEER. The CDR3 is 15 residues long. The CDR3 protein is CASSHDPSPKIEQFF. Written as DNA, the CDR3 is TGCGCCAGCAGCCATGATCCCTCCCCCAAAATTGAGCAGTTCTTC.

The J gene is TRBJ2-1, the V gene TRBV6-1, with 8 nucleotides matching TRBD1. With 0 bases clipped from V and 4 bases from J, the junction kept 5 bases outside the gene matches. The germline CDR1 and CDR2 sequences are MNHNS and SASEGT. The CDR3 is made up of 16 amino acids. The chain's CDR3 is CASSEAIRTGYNEQFF. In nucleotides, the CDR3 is TGTGCCAGCAGTGAAGCGATCAGGACAGGGTACAATGAGCAGTTCTTC.

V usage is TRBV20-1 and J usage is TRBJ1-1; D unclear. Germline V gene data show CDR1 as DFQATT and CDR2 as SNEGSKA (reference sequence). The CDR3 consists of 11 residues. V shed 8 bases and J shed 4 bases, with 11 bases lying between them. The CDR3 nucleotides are TGCAGTAGGGCGAGGAGCACTGAAGCTTTCTTT. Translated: CSRARSTEAFF.

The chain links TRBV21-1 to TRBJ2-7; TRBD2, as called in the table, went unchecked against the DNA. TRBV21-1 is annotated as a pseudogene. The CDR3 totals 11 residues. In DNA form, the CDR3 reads TGTGCCAGCAGCGTACGGGATGAGCAGTACTTC. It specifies CASSVRDEQYF.

The CDR3 spells CASSPEAGITDTQYF. CDR3 sequence (DNA): TGTGCCAGCTCACCAGAGGCGGGGATCACAGATACGCAGTATTTT. This chain links TRBV18 with TRBJ2-3; tentative D call: TRBD2 (6 bases). The CDR3 runs 15 residues. Germline loops: CDR1 KGHSH, CDR2 LQKENI. The germline V and J ends were trimmed by 2 bases and 2 bases, with 11 bases remaining between them.

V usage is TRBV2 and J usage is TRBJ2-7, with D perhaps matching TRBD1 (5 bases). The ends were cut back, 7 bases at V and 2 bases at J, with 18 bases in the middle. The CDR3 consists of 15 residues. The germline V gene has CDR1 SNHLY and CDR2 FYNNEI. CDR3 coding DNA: TGTGCCAGCAAAGTAGTAGGGGTGACAACCTACGAGCAGTACTTC. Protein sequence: CASKVVGVTTYEQYF. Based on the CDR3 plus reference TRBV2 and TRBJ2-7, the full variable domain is EPEVTQTPSHQVTQMGQEVILRCVPISNHLYFYWYRQILGQKVEFLVSFYNNEISEKSEIFDDQFSVERPDGSNFTLKIRSTKLEDSAMYFCASKVVGVTTYEQYFGPGTRLTVT.

The CDR3, as DNA: TGTGCCAGCAGTTACTTAGCGGGAGAACCCAAAAACATTCAGTACTTC. Translated, it gives CASSYLAGEPKNIQYF. The chain joins TRBV6-2 or TRBV6-3 to TRBJ2-4; 9 bases are a match to TRBD2. Germline loops: CDR1 MNHEY, CDR2 SVGEGT. There are 16 residues in the CDR3. With 1 base clipped from V and 2 bases from J, the junction kept 3 bases outside the gene matches.

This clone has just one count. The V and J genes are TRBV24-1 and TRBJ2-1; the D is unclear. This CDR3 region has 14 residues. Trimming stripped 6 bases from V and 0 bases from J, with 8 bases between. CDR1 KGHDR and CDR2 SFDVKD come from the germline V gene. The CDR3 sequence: CATSSVSSYNEQFF. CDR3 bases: TGTGCCACCAGTTCGGTTAGCTCCTACAATGAGCAGTTCTTC.

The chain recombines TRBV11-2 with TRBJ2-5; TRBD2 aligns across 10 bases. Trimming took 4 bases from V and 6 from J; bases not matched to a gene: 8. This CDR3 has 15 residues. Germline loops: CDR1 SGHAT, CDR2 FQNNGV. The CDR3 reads CASSSPGLAQKTQYF. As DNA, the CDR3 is TGTGCCAGCAGCTCGCCGGGACTAGCGCAAAAGACCCAGTACTTC.

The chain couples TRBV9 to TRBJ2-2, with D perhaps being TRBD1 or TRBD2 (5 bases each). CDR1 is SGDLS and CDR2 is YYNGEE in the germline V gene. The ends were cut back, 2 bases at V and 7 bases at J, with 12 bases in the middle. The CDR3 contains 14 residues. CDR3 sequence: CASSVFGTGGELFF. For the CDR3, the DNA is TGTGCCAGCAGCGTGTTTGGGACGGGCGGGGAGCTGTTTTTT.

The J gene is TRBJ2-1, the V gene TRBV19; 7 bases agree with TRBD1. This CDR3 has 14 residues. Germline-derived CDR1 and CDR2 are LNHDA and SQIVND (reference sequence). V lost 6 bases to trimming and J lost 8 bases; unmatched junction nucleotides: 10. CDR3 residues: CASSPTGLTHEQFF. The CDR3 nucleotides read TGTGCCAGTAGCCCGACAGGGCTCACCCATGAGCAGTTCTTC.

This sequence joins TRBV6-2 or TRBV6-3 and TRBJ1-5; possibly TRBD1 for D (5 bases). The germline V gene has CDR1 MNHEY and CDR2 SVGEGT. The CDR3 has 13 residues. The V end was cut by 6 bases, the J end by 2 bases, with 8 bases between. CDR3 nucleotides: TGTGCCAGCAGCTGGGACGGCAATCAGCCCCAGCATTTT. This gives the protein CASSWDGNQPQHF.

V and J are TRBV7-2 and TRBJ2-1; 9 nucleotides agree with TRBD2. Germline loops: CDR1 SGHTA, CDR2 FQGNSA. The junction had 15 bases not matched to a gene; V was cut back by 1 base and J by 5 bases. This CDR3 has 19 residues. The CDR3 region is CASSLVGAIAGVGDNEQFF. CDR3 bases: TGTGCCAGCAGCTTAGTGGGGGCCATAGCGGGAGTAGGAGACAATGAGCAGTTCTTC.